This entry lists 8 T cell receptor beta chains sequenced from one sample in a study of tissue T cells after allogeneic stem cell transplantation (dated 2022 in TCRdb). The method behind the library was the immunoSEQ multiplex PCR assay. The source is immuneACCESS, and TCRdb retained only in-frame sequences with V and J called. Part of the clones is not carried over; for the studies checked, unresolved V genes explain less than half of this, and the remainder is unexplained. This sample lists some 22,000 clones; roughly three quarters were detected once. The ten largest account for 0.41% of the sample. Material for sequencing was blood. The receptors shown here come from a female BALB/c mouse in good health. This strain is characterized by the MHC haplotype H2-d.

About this clone itself: Gene labels here are mouse ones. CDR3 DNA (partial): TGTGCCAGCAGCCAAGGGGTTGCCACCGGGCAGCTCTAC. Translation gives CASSQGVATGQLY. The whole CDR3 protein reads CASSQGVATGQLYF. This sequence joins TRBV5 and TRBJ2-2; D gene uncertain. With the read ending 1 residue before the CDR3 end, the germline J gene is used to fill in that end. V dropped 1 base and J dropped 4 bases, with 7 bases sitting between them. CDR1 LGHNA and CDR2 YNLKQL come from the germline V gene (reference sequence). CDR3 length: 14 amino acids.

As for this clone: Mouse germline and gene names are used. From the germline J gene comes the end of the CDR3, since the read stops 1 residue before it. The V call is TRBV13-2, the J call TRBJ2-4, with a possible D match to TRBD2 (6 bases). The germline gives CDR1 NNHNN, CDR2 SYGAGS (reference sequence). The CDR3 spans 15 residues. V dropped 0 bases and J dropped 0 bases, with 8 bases sitting between them. CDR3 protein: CASGDDDWSQNTLYF. Incomplete CDR3 DNA: TGTGCCAGCGGTGATGATGACTGGAGTCAAAACACCTTGTAC.

This clone showed up just once. Mouse names are used for the genes. Read sequence stops 1 residue before the CDR3 end, and the germline J gene provides the missing end. The rearrangement links TRBV13-3 to TRBJ1-2; 7 bases are shared with TRBD1. J lost 4 bases, V lost 5 bases, and 8 bases had no gene match. The germline CDR1 and CDR2 sequences are NNHDY and SYVADS. CDR3 length equals 14 residues. Partial CDR3 DNA: TGTGCCAGCAGACCTACAGGGGCGGGCTCCGACTACACC. Translation gives CASRPTGAGSDYT. From start to end, the CDR3 is CASRPTGAGSDYTF.

Concerning this clone: Mouse gene names apply. The observed sequence ends 1 residue before the CDR3 terminus, with the missing tail filled in from the germline J gene. The J gene is TRBJ1-4, the V gene TRBV5, with D unclear. Germline V CDR1 and CDR2: LGHNA, YNLKQL (reference sequence). The CDR3 is 13 amino acids. Trimming removed 0 bases at V and 4 bases at J, with 3 bases between. The CDR3 loop reads CASSQDSNERLFF. The covered CDR3 bases are TGTGCCAGCAGCCAAGACAGCAACGAAAGATTATTT.

In regard to this clone: Any gene name here is a mouse gene name. The read falls 1 residue short of the CDR3 end, and the missing part is taken from the germline J gene. This chain connects TRBV1 to TRBJ2-1, with 12 nucleotides matching TRBD2. CDR1 and CDR2 (germline): NSQYPW, LRSPGD (reference sequence). The CDR3 extends over 14 amino acids. V was pared by 4 bases and J by 7 bases, with 2 bases of the junction left unmatched. The CDR3 loop reads CTCSGTGGGAEQFF. The DNA read from the CDR3 is TGCACCTGCAGTGGGACTGGGGGGGGAGCTGAGCAGTTC.

This clone is a singleton in its sample. Genes and germline come from the mouse. The read gets to within 1 residue of the CDR3 end, and the germline J gene fills in the rest. The genes are TRBV19 and TRBJ1-1; D not certain. The CDR3 has 12 residues. Looked up from germline, CDR1 is FNHDT and CDR2 is SITEND (reference sequence). V was trimmed by 7 bases and J by 1 base, leaving 8 bases between them. CDR3 region: CASQSKNTEVFF. The sequenced part of the CDR3 DNA is TGTGCCAGCCAGAGCAAAAACACAGAAGTCTTC.

This clone was detected a few times. Gene names and germline refer to mouse. The part of the CDR3 DNA that was read is TGTGGTGCAACAGGGGAGATCAACCAGGCTCCGCTT. The encoded protein is CGATGEINQAPL. The whole CDR3 protein reads CGATGEINQAPLF. The chain uses TRBV20 and TRBJ1-5; TRBD1 matches at 7 bases. The DNA ends 1 residue before the CDR3 does, and the rest of the CDR3 is filled in from the germline J gene. Per the germline V gene, CDR1 is GFQATS and CDR2 is STVNSAI. V was pared by 6 bases and J by 3 bases, with 5 bases of the junction left unmatched. CDR3 length: 13 residues.

A remark on this clone: The genes are named according to mouse. The CDR3 extends 1 residue past the end of the read, so its final part is completed from the germline J gene. The chain has TRBV2 and TRBJ1-6; D not certain. TRBJ1-6 is known as an ORF, though its function is uncertain. This CDR3 has 13 residues. CDR1 and CDR2 (germline): LGHNA, YSYQKL. Trimming took off 2 bases at V and 1 base at J, with 0 bases between the two ends. Incomplete CDR3 DNA: TGTGCCAGCAGCCAATCCTATAATTCGCCCCTCTAC. It is translated as CASSQSYNSPLY. The whole CDR3 protein is CASSQSYNSPLYF.